This is a list of T cell receptor beta chains from one sample in a study of blood T cell repertoires in COVID-19. Sequenced by immunoSEQ multiplex PCR; TCRdb stores in-frame clones only, minus some. The repertoire has a few hundred thousand clones, approximately 90% of them found once; the top ten carry under 3.5%. The sample consisted of PBMCs or T cells enriched from blood (not recorded which). These receptors all stem from a young woman in a cohort exposed to, infected with or recovered from COVID-19 (not recorded which). CDR3s include the opening cysteine and the closing phenylalanine or tryptophan.

V gene,CDR3 protein
TRBV18,CASSPQRTGNTEAFF
TRBV19,CASTHGGGNTEAFF
TRBV6-5,CASRRDVSNQPQHF
TRBV14,CASSHGGDNEQFF
TRBV6-5,CASSSTDYYEQYF
TRBV6-1,CASSEDPDGEQYF
TRBV18,CASSPRQVINSPLHF
TRBV18,CASSPEAGDYEQYF
TRBV9,CASSLREGEAFF
TRBV3-1/TRBV3-2,CASSPRGNSYGYTF
TRBV7-3,CASSLTYGLAGTDTQYF
TRBV5-8,CASSLAPGMVLNEQFF
TRBV9,CASSVWREFTGELFF
TRBV5-4,CASSFSGRGPETQYF
TRBV12-3/TRBV12-4,CASSFGLPDTQYF
TRBV6-4,CASSDSTGGDYNEQFF
TRBV29-1,CSVEDRELAGGWGNTDTQYF
TRBV2,CASSEVSGNQPQHF
TRBV28,CASSPAPGGEAYTF
TRBV4-1,CASSHDGQGYQPQHF
TRBV30,CAWREGGSGTEAFF
TRBV24-1,CATSDENTQYF
TRBV5-4,CASSLGGGRDTEAFF
TRBV9,CASSDDIDRAPGYTF
TRBV5-4,CASSLSATAGKEKLFF
TRBV18,CASSPRSGQGAYYGYTF
TRBV5-4,CASSTAGNSPLHF
TRBV10-2,CASIGNTEAFF
TRBV27,CASNPGQKNNEQFF
TRBV19,CASSLTSIVRQPQHF
TRBV15,CATSTPRGGTEAFF
TRBV2,CASAGAAYEQYF
TRBV7-9,CASSLTSGFYNEQFF
TRBV9,CASSPTGAGMVGETQYF